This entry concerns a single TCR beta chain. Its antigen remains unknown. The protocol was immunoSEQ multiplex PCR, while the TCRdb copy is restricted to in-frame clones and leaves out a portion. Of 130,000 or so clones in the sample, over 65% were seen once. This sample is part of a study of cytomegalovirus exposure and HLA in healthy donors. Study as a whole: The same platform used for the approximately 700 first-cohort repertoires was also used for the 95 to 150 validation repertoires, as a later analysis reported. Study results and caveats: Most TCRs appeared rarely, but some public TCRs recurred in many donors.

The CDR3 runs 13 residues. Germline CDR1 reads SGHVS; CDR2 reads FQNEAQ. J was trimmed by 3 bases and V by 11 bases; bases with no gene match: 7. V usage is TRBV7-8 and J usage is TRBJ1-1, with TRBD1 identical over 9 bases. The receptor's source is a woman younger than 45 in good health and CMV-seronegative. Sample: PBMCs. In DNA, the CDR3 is TGTGCCGTGGGGACAGGGCCGTACACTGAAGCTTTCTTT. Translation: CAVGTGPYTEAFF. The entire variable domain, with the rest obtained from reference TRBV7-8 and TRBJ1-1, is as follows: GAGVSQSPRYKVAKRGQDVALRCDPISGHVSLFWYQQALGQGPEFLTYFQNEAQLDKSGLPSDRFFAERPEGSVSTLKIQRTQQEDSAVYLCAVGTGPYTEAFFGQGTRLTVV.